The present entry profiles one TCR beta chain with its context. These data originate in a study of radiotherapy plus CTLA-4 blockade in lung cancer. Germline CDR1 reads SGHAT; CDR2 reads FQNNGV. The CDR3 extends over 14 amino acids. The V segment lost 6 bases and the J segment 2 bases; nucleotides outside the gene matches: 4. Libraries were prepared by immunoSEQ multiplex PCR; TCRdb keeps only in-frame clonotypes and omits some of them. The sample consists of about 120,000 clones, 85% to 90% of them appearing once. V and J are TRBV11-2 and TRBJ1-3, with 7 bases matching TRBD1. The sequence was obtained from a human donor with non-small cell lung cancer that progressed on radiotherapy plus ipilimumab. The source material was peripheral blood, sampled from a patient treated with radiotherapy plus ipilimumab. This CDR3 reads CASRATGTGNTIYF. CDR3 in DNA: TGTGCCAGCAGGGCGACAGGGACTGGAAACACCATATATTTT.